A single sample is the source of the 29 T cell receptor beta chains below, sequenced in a study of beta chain features in type 1 diabetes. The entirety of the isolated RNA underwent reverse transcription, so expressed TCRB transcripts were sequenced. TCRdb's copy holds only in-frame clones and misses some; the assay was immunoSEQ multiplex PCR. The data contain 250,000 to 400,000 clones, around 15% of them singletons. The sample consisted of central memory CD4+ T cells from blood. These receptors all come from a man aged 25-40 years in good health.

The chain recombines TRBV7-2 with TRBJ2-1; D gene uncertain. V lost 2 bases, J lost 7 bases, and 6 bases lay in between. The germline gives CDR1 SGHTA, CDR2 FQGNSA. This CDR3 spans 12 amino acids. The CDR3 region is CASSLIRNEQFF. As DNA, the CDR3 is TGTGCCAGCAGCTTAATCCGTAATGAGCAGTTCTTC. The variable domain in full, completed from reference TRBV7-2 and TRBJ2-1, reads GAGVSQSPSNKVTEKGKDVELRCDPISGHTALYWYRQSLGQGLEFLIYFQGNSAPDKSGLPSDRFSAERTGGSVSTLTIQRTQQEDSAVYLCASSLIRNEQFFGPGTRLTVL.

V is TRBV2 and J is TRBJ1-2, with a weak D call TRBD1 (6 bases). Germline values: CDR1 SNHLY, CDR2 FYNNEI. The CDR3 runs 15 residues. V was clipped by 6 bases and J by 3 bases, with 17 bases between them. The CDR3: CASSPRGRFDYGYTF. CDR3 DNA: TGTGCCAGCAGCCCTCGGGGGCGGTTTGACTATGGCTACACCTTC. Combining the CDR3 with reference TRBV2 and TRBJ1-2 gives the whole variable domain EPEVTQTPSHQVTQMGQEVILRCVPISNHLYFYWYRQILGQKVEFLVSFYNNEISEKSEIFDDQFSVERPDGSNFTLKIRSTKLEDSAMYFCASSPRGRFDYGYTFGSGTRLTVV.

The gene calls are TRBV18 and TRBJ2-1, with TRBD2 identical over 14 bases. The CDR3 is 16 amino acids. J was trimmed by 7 bases and V by 3 bases; bases with no gene match: 5. Germline CDR1 is KGHSH and CDR2 is LQKENI. CDR3 in DNA: TGTGCCAGCTCACCGGGACTAGCGGGAGATAGGAATGAGCAGTTCTTC. Translated: CASSPGLAGDRNEQFF.

The V gene is TRBV5-4, the J gene TRBJ2-5, with D tentatively TRBD2 (6 bases). Germline lookup yields CDR1 SGHNT and CDR2 YYREEE (reference sequence). The CDR3 consists of 14 residues. V lost 1 base and J lost 3, with 10 bases in between. The chain's CDR3 is CASSLTGRKETQYF. The CDR3 DNA is TGTGCCAGCAGCTTGACGGGGAGGAAAGAGACCCAGTACTTC.

The rearrangement uses TRBV11-2 and TRBJ2-2, with no clear D. Deletions cut 4 bases from V and 3 bases from J, with 3 bases between. Looked up from germline, CDR1 is SGHAT and CDR2 is FQNNGV. The CDR3 is made up of 12 amino acids. The CDR3 loop reads CASSSYTGELFF. The CDR3 DNA reads TGTGCCAGCAGCTCCTACACCGGGGAGCTGTTTTTT.

This sequence joins TRBV7-2 and TRBJ1-1, with unresolved D. The germline V and J ends were trimmed by 2 bases and 4 bases, with 8 bases remaining between them. The length of the CDR3 is 13 residues. CDR1 and CDR2 from the germline V gene are SGHTA and FQGNSA. CDR3: CASSLNDITEAFF. The CDR3 nucleotides are TGTGCCAGCAGCTTAAATGACATCACTGAAGCTTTCTTT.

The rearrangement uses TRBV10-1 and TRBJ1-2; no firm D call. V was shortened by 3 bases and J by 5 bases, with 16 bases between the two germline ends. CDR3 size: 15 residues. Per germline, CDR1 WNHNN and CDR2 SYGVQD (reference sequence). CDR3 DNA sequence: TGCGCCAGCAGTGAATCCCTAAGGTCCTTTTATGGCTACACCTTC. Its protein is CASSESLRSFYGYTF.

The chain links TRBV6-6 to TRBJ2-5; 7 bases map to TRBD2. The CDR3 is 14 amino acids. Germline CDR1 is MNHNY and CDR2 is SVGAGI (reference sequence). Losses at the gene ends were 7 bases for V and 3 bases for J; bases not matched to a gene: 8. The CDR3 spells CASNRRGEEETQYF. The CDR3 DNA is TGTGCCAGCAACCGCCGGGGGGAGGAAGAGACCCAGTACTTC.

A few counts support this clone. The chain uses TRBV18 and TRBJ2-7, with 10 bases aligning to TRBD1. The V and J ends lost 5 bases and 6 bases, in that order; junction bases with no gene match: 10. Germline CDR1 and CDR2: KGHSH and LQKENI. The length of the CDR3 is 15 residues. CDR3 loop: CASSTTGTGEREQYF. The CDR3 DNA follows: TGTGCCAGCTCAACAACCGGGACAGGGGAGCGCGAGCAGTACTTC. The whole variable domain, remainder taken from reference TRBV18 and TRBJ2-7, is NAGVMQNPRHLVRRRGQEARLRCSPMKGHSHVYWYRQLPEEGLKFMVYLQKENIIDESGMPKERFSAEFPKEGPSILRIQQVVRGDSAAYFCASSTTGTGEREQYFGPGTRLTVT.

This clone was observed a few times. V is TRBV5-4 and J is TRBJ1-2; D ambiguous. V lost 0 bases and J lost 6, with 9 bases in between. Germline CDR1 and CDR2: SGHNT and YYREEE (reference sequence). The CDR3 is 13 residues long. The CDR3 sequence: CASSLGTRNGYTF. CDR3 sequence (DNA): TGTGCCAGCAGCTTGGGTACCAGGAATGGCTACACCTTC.

This clone was recorded a few times. V and J are TRBV5-5 and TRBJ2-5, with 7 nucleotides matching TRBD2. The germline V gene encodes CDR1 SGHKS and CDR2 YYEKEE (reference sequence). The J segment lost 1 base and the V segment lost 0 bases, leaving 3 bases of the junction unmatched. This CDR3 region has 15 residues. CDR3 bases: TGTGCCAGCAGCTTGGATAGCGGGCCCCAAGAGACCCAGTACTTC. Protein sequence: CASSLDSGPQETQYF.

V is TRBV5-4 and J is TRBJ2-1, with TRBD2 identical over 8 bases. Germline-derived CDR1 and CDR2 are SGHNT and YYREEE (reference sequence). The CDR3 spans 15 residues. The junction had 4 bases not matched to a gene; V was cut back by 2 bases and J by 3 bases. The CDR3 nucleotides read TGTGCCAGCAGCTTAGGGCTAGCGGGCTACAATGAGCAGTTCTTC. It specifies CASSLGLAGYNEQFF. The complete variable domain, with remaining parts taken from reference TRBV5-4 and TRBJ2-1, reads ETGVTQSPTHLIKTRGQQVTLRCSSQSGHNTVSWYQQALGQGPQFIFQYYREEENGRGNFPPRFSGLQFPNYSSELNVNALELDDSALYLCASSLGLAGYNEQFFGPGTRLTVL.

A note on this clone: This specimen includes other DNA sequences encoding the same CDR3. The chain has TRBV6-1 and TRBJ2-5, with no clear D. CDR3 length: 11 amino acids. The V end was cut by 6 bases, the J end by 5 bases, with 7 bases between. Germline V lookup: CDR1 MNHNS, CDR2 SASEGT. CDR3 DNA: TGTGCCAGCAGATTGGGGGAGACCCAGTACTTC. Protein sequence: CASRLGETQYF.

This clone came up a few times. The V call is TRBV19, the J call TRBJ2-7; TRBD1 might be the D (5 bases). Germline assignment: CDR1 LNHDA and CDR2 SQIVND (reference sequence). V lost 5 bases to trimming and J lost 3 bases, with 17 bases between them. This CDR3 spans 15 amino acids. CDR3 coding DNA: TGTGCCAGTAGTCGCCCAGGTCAGGGTCACTACGAGCAGTACTTC. Translation: CASSRPGQGHYEQYF.

This clone turned up a few times. The chain carries TRBV19 and TRBJ1-5; perhaps TRBD1 as D (6 bases). V was pared by 4 bases and J by 0 bases, with 10 bases between. This CDR3 is built from 15 residues. Germline lookup yields CDR1 LNHDA and CDR2 SQIVND (reference sequence). The CDR3 DNA sequence: TGTGCCAGTAGTAGACGGGACATTAGCAATCAGCCCCAGCATTTT. Amino acids: CASSRRDISNQPQHF. Supplemented by reference TRBV19 and TRBJ1-5, the full variable domain reads DGGITQSPKYLFRKEGQNVTLSCEQNLNHDAMYWYRQDPGQGLRLIYYSQIVNDFQKGDIAEGYSVSREKKESFPLTVTSAQKNPTAFYLCASSRRDISNQPQHFGDGTRLSIL.

This clone appeared a few times. The chain links TRBV11-2 to TRBJ2-5, with TRBD2 matching over 13 bases. Germline V lookup: CDR1 SGHAT, CDR2 FQNNGV. The CDR3 is 15 residues long. V shed 6 bases and J 2 bases; nucleotides not matched to a gene: 3. The CDR3 nucleotides are TGTGCCAGCAGTACGGGACTAGCGGGGCAAGAGACCCAGTACTTC. Translated, it gives CASSTGLAGQETQYF.

This chain connects TRBV29-1 to TRBJ2-3; 9 bases agree with TRBD2. CDR1 and CDR2 from the germline V gene are SQVTM and ANQGSEA. CDR3 size: 14 residues. V was clipped by 5 bases and J by 2 bases; unmatched bases: 5. CDR3 coding DNA: TGCAGCGTTAATCTAGCGGGAAACACAGATACGCAGTATTTT. It specifies CSVNLAGNTDTQYF.

The chain combines TRBV7-2 with TRBJ2-1, with TRBD2 matching 8 bases. Trimming removed 0 bases from V and 0 bases from J; junction bases left unmatched: 7. Per germline, CDR1 SGHTA and CDR2 FQGNSA. The CDR3 extends over 18 amino acids. CDR3 sequence reads: CASSLAWRGASSYNEQFF. The CDR3 DNA is TGTGCCAGCAGCTTAGCCTGGCGGGGGGCCAGCTCCTACAATGAGCAGTTCTTC.

The chain joins TRBV19 to TRBJ2-6; 8 nucleotides align to TRBD1. The germline gives CDR1 LNHDA, CDR2 SQIVND (reference sequence). The CDR3 spans 16 residues. Unmatched junction bases numbered 4, after V lost 6 bases and J lost 0 bases. The CDR3 spells CASSQDRASGANVLTF. The CDR3 DNA follows: TGTGCCAGTAGCCAGGACAGGGCCTCTGGGGCCAACGTCCTGACTTTC.

In its sample, this clone was seen a few times. The chain employs TRBV7-8 and TRBJ2-2, with D uncertain. Per germline, CDR1 SGHVS and CDR2 FQNEAQ. The CDR3 length is 16 residues. V lost 5 bases, J lost 2 bases, and 15 bases lay in between. The CDR3 DNA sequence: TGTGCCAGCAGCCCCCATAGTGGCGGTAACACCGGGGAGCTGTTTTTT. It encodes CASSPHSGGNTGELFF.

V is TRBV7-7 and J is TRBJ2-1; weak D call: TRBD2 (6 bases). Germline lookup yields CDR1 SSHAT and CDR2 FNYEAQ (reference sequence). The ends were cut back, 5 bases at V and 7 bases at J, with 18 bases in the middle. The CDR3 loop spans 15 amino acids. This chain's CDR3 is CASSPTRAGLNEQFF. In DNA form, the CDR3 reads TGTGCCAGCAGCCCCACTAGAGCCGGACTAAATGAGCAGTTCTTC.

This clone has more than one count but fewer than ten. J is TRBJ2-3 and V is TRBV6-5; D remains unclear. The V end was cut by 8 bases, the J end by 2 bases, with 11 bases between. Per germline, CDR1 MNHEY and CDR2 SVGAGI. The CDR3 spans 13 residues. CDR3 residues: CASRRWNTDTQYF. CDR3 nucleotide sequence: TGTGCCAGCCGAAGGTGGAACACAGATACGCAGTATTTT.

This clone was observed many times. This rearrangement joins TRBV18 to TRBJ1-1, with D possibly TRBD1 on 5 matching bases. Per germline, CDR1 KGHSH and CDR2 LQKENI. The CDR3 spans 13 residues. Trimming removed 3 bases at V and 4 bases at J, with 9 bases between. The CDR3 DNA reads as TGTGCCAGCTCACCCCAGGGCGGCACTGAAGCTTTCTTT. Residues: CASSPQGGTEAFF.

The V and J genes are TRBV2 and TRBJ2-5; TRBD2 agrees at 7 bases. Germline V CDR1 and CDR2: SNHLY, FYNNEI. Losses at the gene ends were 8 bases for V and 6 bases for J; bases not matched to a gene: 9. The CDR3 length is 13 residues. The CDR3 bases are TGTGCCAGCGCTGCTGGGGGGGTAAAGACCCAGTACTTC. Translated: CASAAGGVKTQYF.

This clone was recorded a few times. The gene calls are TRBV7-2 and TRBJ2-7, with D uncertain. Germline V CDR1 and CDR2: SGHTA, FQGNSA. V gave up 4 bases and J gave up 7 bases, with 14 bases separating them. The CDR3 covers 13 residues. The CDR3 sequence is CASSSHLSTEQYF. The CDR3 nucleotides are TGTGCCAGCAGCTCCCACCTTAGTACGGAGCAGTACTTC. The full variable domain, its missing parts supplied by reference TRBV7-2 and TRBJ2-7, is GAGVSQSPSNKVTEKGKDVELRCDPISGHTALYWYRQSLGQGLEFLIYFQGNSAPDKSGLPSDRFSAERTGGSVSTLTIQRTQQEDSAVYLCASSSHLSTEQYFGPGTRLTVT.

The V and J genes are TRBV5-5 and TRBJ1-1; 10 bases align to TRBD1. V trimming: 0 bases; J trimming: 0 bases; junction bases outside the gene matches: 2. The CDR3 consists of 16 residues. Per the germline V gene, CDR1 is SGHKS and CDR2 is YYEKEE (reference sequence). The chain's CDR3 is CASSLGQGALNTEAFF. CDR3 sequence (DNA): TGTGCCAGCAGCTTGGGACAGGGGGCTTTGAACACTGAAGCTTTCTTT.

Details on this clone: The junction and the germline gene differ at one end; a read error may be behind it. V usage is TRBV5-6 and J usage is TRBJ2-1, with a possible D match to TRBD2 (7 bases). CDR3 length: 17 residues. Germline values: CDR1 SGHDT, CDR2 YYEEEE. The DNA for the CDR3 is TGTGCCAGCAGCTCCCTCGGCGGGGGCCTCCCCTACAAGGAGCAGTTCTTC. Translation gives CASSSLGGGLPYKEQFF.

The chain links TRBV29-1 to TRBJ1-2; 10 nucleotides align to TRBD1. Looked up from germline, CDR1 is SQVTM and CDR2 is ANQGSEA. The CDR3 runs 13 residues. Trimming took 7 bases from V and 4 from J; bases not matched to a gene: 6. This chain's CDR3 is CSARTGGSYGYTF. Written as DNA, the CDR3 is TGCAGCGCCCGGACAGGGGGGAGCTATGGCTACACCTTC.

The rearrangement joins TRBV13 to TRBJ1-4, with no clear D. The V and J ends lost 5 bases and 2 bases respectively, with 9 bases between them. Germline V gives CDR1 PRHDT, CDR2 FYEKMQ (reference sequence). The CDR3 extends over 14 amino acids. CDR3 coding DNA: TGTGCCAGCAGCCTGATGGGGACTAATGAAAAACTGTTTTTT. Its protein product is CASSLMGTNEKLFF.